This T cell receptor beta chain emerged from a study of control samples from healthy donors and cancer patients. Clones were read by immunoSEQ multiplex PCR, and TCRdb kept only the in-frame ones, dropping some. The repertoire table contains approximately 190,000 clones. V was cut by 1 base and J by 2 bases, with 12 bases left in between. CDR1 is MNHNS, CDR2 SASEGT, per germline. CDR3 length: 15 residues. This receptor was taken from a woman in her twenties or thirties in good health. Sequencing input: blood. This sequence joins TRBV6-1 and TRBJ2-7; maybe TRBD1 (5 bases). DNA for the CDR3: TGTGCCAGCAGTGAAGGGGTCAGGGCAACCTACGAGCAGTACTTC. Amino acid sequence: CASSEGVRATYEQYF.